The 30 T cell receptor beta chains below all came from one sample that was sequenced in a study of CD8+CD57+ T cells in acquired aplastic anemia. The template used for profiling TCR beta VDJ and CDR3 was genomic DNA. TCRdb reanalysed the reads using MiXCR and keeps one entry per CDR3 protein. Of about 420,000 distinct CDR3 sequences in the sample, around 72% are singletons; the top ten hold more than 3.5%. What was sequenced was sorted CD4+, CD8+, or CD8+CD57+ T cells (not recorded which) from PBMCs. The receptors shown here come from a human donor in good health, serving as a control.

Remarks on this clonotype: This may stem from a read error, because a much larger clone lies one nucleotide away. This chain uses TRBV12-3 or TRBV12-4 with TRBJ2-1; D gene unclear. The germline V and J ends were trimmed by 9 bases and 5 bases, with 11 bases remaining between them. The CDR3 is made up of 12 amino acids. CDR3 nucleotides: TGTGCCAGGAGTGTAAACCACAATGAGCAGTTCTTC. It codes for CARSVNHNEQFF.

The CDR3 sequence: CASSVGAGPSTDTQYF. As DNA, the CDR3 is TGTGCCAGCAGCGTTGGGGCGGGACCCAGCACAGATACGCAGTATTTT. V and J are TRBV9 and TRBJ2-3; D possibly corresponds to TRBD2 (6 bases). Germline V gene lookup returns CDR1 SGDLS and CDR2 YYNGEE. The CDR3 runs to 16 residues. Trimming pared 2 bases from V and 0 bases from J, leaving 13 bases between.

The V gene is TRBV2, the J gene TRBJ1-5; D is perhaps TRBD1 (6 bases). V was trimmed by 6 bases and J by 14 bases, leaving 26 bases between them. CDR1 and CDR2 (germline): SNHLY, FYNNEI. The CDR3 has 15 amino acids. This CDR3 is CASSLTTGPGQAEHF. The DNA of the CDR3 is TGTGCCAGCAGCTTGACGACAGGCCCTGGCCAGGCGGAGCATTTT. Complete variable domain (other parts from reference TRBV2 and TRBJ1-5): EPEVTQTPSHQVTQMGQEVILRCVPISNHLYFYWYRQILGQKVEFLVSFYNNEISEKSEIFDDQFSVERPDGSNFTLKIRSTKLEDSAMYFCASSLTTGPGQAEHFGDGTRLSIL.

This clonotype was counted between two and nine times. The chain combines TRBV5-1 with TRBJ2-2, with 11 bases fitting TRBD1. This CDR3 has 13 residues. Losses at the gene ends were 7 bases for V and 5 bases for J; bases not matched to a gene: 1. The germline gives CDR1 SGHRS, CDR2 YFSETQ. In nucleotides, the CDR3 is TGCGCCAGCGGACAGGGGGCAACCGGGGAGCTGTTTTTT. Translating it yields CASGQGATGELFF. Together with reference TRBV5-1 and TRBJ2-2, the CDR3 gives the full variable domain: KAGVTQTPRYLIKTRGQQVTLSCSPISGHRSVSWYQQTPGQGLQFLFEYFSETQRNKGNFPGRFSGRQFSNSRSEMNVSTLELGDSALYLCASGQGATGELFFGEGSRLTVL.

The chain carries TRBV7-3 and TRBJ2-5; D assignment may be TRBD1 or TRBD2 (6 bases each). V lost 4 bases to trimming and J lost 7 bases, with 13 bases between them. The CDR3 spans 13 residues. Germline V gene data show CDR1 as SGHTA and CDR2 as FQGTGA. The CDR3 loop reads CASSSIGGPTQYF. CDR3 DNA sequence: TGTGCCAGCAGCTCAATCGGGGGCCCGACCCAGTACTTC.

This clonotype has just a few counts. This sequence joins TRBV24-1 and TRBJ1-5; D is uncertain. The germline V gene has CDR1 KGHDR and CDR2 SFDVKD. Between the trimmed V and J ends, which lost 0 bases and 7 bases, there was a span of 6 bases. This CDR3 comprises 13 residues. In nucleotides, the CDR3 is TGTGCCACCAGTGATTTGCTGGGACAGCCCCAGCATTTT. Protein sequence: CATSDLLGQPQHF.

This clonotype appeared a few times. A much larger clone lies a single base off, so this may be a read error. This CDR3 reads CASSLSLSGETQYF. The CDR3 nucleotides are TGCGCCAGCAGCTTATCCCTGAGCGGGGAGACCCAGTACTTC. The chain has TRBV7-9 and TRBJ2-5; D possibly corresponds to TRBD2 (6 bases). CDR1 and CDR2 (germline): SEHNR, FQNEAQ (reference sequence). The CDR3 loop spans 14 amino acids.

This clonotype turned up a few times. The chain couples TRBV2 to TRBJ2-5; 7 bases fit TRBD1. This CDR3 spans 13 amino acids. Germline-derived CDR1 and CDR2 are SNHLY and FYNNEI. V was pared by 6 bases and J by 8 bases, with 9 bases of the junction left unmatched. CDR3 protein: CASSSSQGDTQYF. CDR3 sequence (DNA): TGTGCCAGCAGCAGTTCGCAGGGGGACACCCAGTACTTC.

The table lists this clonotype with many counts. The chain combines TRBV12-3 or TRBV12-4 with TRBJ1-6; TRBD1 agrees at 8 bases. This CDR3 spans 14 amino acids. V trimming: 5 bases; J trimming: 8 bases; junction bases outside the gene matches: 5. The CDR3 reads CASSQGQVHSPLHF. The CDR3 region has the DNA TGTGCCAGCAGTCAGGGACAGGTCCATTCACCCCTCCACTTT.

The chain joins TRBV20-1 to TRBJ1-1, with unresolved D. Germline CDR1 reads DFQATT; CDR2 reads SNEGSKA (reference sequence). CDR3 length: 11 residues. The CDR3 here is CSVEFGEEAFF. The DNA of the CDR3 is TGCAGCGTTGAGTTCGGGGAAGAAGCTTTCTTT.

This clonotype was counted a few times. As DNA, the CDR3 is TGTGCCAGTAGTATAGGGGGGGGAGATACGCAGTATTTT. Translating it yields CASSIGGGDTQYF. This chain links TRBV19 with TRBJ2-3; TRBD2 agrees at 7 bases. The CDR3 is made up of 13 amino acids. With V trimmed by 1 base and J by 5 bases, 0 bases remained unmatched. Per germline, CDR1 LNHDA and CDR2 SQIVND (reference sequence).

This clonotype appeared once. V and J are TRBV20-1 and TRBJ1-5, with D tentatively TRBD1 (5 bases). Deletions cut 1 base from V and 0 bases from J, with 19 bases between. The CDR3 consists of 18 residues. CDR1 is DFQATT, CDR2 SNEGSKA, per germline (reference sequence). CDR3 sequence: CSARAQRRGTPSNQPQHF. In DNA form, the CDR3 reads TGCAGTGCTAGAGCCCAGCGCCGGGGGACTCCTAGCAATCAGCCCCAGCATTTT.

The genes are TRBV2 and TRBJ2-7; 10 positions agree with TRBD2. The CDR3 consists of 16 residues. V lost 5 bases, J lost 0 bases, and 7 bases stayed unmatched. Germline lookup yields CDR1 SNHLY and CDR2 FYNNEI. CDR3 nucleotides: TGTGCCAGCAGTTTAGTCTCTAGCGGGAGCTCCTACGAGCAGTACTTC. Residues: CASSLVSSGSSYEQYF.

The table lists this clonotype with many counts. CDR3: CASSFPGTNQPQHF. The CDR3, as DNA: TGTGCCAGCAGCTTTCCAGGGACAAATCAGCCCCAGCATTTT. The chain uses TRBV7-8 and TRBJ1-5; D possibly corresponds to TRBD1 (6 bases). This CDR3 has 14 amino acids. V shed 3 bases and J shed 4 bases, with 10 bases lying between them. The germline CDR1 and CDR2 sequences are SGHVS and FQNEAQ.

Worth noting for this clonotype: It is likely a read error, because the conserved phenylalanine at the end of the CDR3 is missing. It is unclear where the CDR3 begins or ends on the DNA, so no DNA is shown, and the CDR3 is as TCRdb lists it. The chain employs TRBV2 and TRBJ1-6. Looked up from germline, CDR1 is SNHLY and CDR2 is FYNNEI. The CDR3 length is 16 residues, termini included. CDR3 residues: CASSQRLAGDNEQFFV.

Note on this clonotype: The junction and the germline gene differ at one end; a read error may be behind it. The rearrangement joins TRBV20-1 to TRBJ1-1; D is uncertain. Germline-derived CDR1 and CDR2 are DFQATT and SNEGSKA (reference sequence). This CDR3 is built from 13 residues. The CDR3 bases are TGCGGTGCTAGAGTACGGCAGCTCACTGAAGCTTTCTTT. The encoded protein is CGARVRQLTEAFF.

In DNA form, the CDR3 reads TGTGCCAGCAGCCAAGTTGTACTAGATTTTTTGAATACGCAGTATTTT. Protein product: CASSQVVLDFLNTQYF. The rearrangement joins TRBV3-1 to TRBJ2-3; the D gene is possibly TRBD2 (5 bases). Germline values: CDR1 LGHDT, CDR2 YNNKEL (reference sequence). The germline V and J ends were trimmed by 1 base and 7 bases, with 18 bases remaining between them. This CDR3 region has 16 residues.

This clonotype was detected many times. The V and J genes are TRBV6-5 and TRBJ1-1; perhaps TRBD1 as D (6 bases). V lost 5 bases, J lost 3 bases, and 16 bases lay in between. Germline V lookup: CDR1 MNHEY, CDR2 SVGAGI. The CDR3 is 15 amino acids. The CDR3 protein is CASSLGQLGDTEAFF. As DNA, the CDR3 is TGTGCCAGCAGTCTAGGACAGCTAGGGGACACTGAAGCTTTCTTT.

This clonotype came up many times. This CDR3 reads CASSPGGSQETQYF. CDR3 nucleotides: TGCGCCAGCAGCCCTGGGGGGTCCCAAGAGACCCAGTACTTC. The chain recombines TRBV5-1 with TRBJ2-5, with D tentatively TRBD2 (6 bases). Trimming left V 4 bases short and J 1 base short, with 11 bases between. Per germline, CDR1 SGHRS and CDR2 YFSETQ. The CDR3 has 14 amino acids. The whole variable domain, filled in from reference TRBV5-1 and TRBJ2-5, reads KAGVTQTPRYLIKTRGQQVTLSCSPISGHRSVSWYQQTPGQGLQFLFEYFSETQRNKGNFPGRFSGRQFSNSRSEMNVSTLELGDSALYLCASSPGGSQETQYFGPGTRLLVL.

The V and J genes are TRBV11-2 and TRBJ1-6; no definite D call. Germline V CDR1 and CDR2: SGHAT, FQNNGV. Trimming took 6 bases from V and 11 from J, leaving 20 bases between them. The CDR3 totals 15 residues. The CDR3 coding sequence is TGTGCCAGCAGTTTGCAACGGCAGTACGAGCCACCCCTCCACTTT. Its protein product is CASSLQRQYEPPLHF.

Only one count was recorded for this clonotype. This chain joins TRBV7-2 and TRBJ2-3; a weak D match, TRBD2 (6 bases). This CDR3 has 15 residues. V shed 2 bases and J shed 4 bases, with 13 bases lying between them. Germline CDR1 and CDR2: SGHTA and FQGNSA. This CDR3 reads CASSLQLPGADTQYF. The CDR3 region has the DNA TGTGCCAGCAGCTTACAGCTACCGGGGGCAGATACGCAGTATTTT.

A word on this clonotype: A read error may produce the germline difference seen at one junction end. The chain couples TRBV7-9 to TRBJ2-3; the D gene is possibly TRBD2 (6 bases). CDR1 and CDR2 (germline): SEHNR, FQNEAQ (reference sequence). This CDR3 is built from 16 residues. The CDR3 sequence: CASSLDYPKLTDMQYF. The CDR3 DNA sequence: TGTGCCAGCAGCCTGGACTACCCGAAACTGACAGATATGCAGTATTTT.

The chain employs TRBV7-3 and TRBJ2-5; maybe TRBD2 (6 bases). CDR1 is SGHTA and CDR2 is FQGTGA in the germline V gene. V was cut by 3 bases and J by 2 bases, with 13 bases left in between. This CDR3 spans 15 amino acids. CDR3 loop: CASSLGGAGQETQYF. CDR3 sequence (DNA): TGTGCCAGCAGCTTGGGCGGGGCGGGGCAAGAGACCCAGTACTTC. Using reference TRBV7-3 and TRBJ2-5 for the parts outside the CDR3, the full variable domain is GAGVSQTPSNKVTEKGKYVELRCDPISGHTALYWYRQSLGQGPEFLIYFQGTGAADDSGLPNDRFFAVRPEGSVSTLKIQRTERGDSAVYLCASSLGGAGQETQYFGPGTRLLVL.

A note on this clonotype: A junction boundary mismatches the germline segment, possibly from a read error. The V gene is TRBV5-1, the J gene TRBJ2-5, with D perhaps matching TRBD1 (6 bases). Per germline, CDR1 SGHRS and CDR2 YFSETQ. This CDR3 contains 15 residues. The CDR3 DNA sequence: TGTGCCAGCAGCTTCCGCAGGGGCGGCACGAAGACCCAGTACTTC. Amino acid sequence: CASSFRRGGTKTQYF. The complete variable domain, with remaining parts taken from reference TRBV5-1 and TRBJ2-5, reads KAGVTQTPRYLIKTRGQQVTLSCSPISGHRSVSWYQQTPGQGLQFLFEYFSETQRNKGNFPGRFSGRQFSNSRSEMNVSTLELGDSALYLCASSFRRGGTKTQYFGPGTRLLVL.

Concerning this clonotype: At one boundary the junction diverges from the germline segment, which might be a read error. The chain's CDR3 is CAAARDYEQYF. The CDR3 DNA sequence: TGTGCCGCCGCACGAGATTACGAGCAGTACTTC. The rearrangement uses TRBV10-1 and TRBJ2-7; D is unclear. The germline gives CDR1 WNHNN, CDR2 SYGVQD (reference sequence). The CDR3 runs 11 residues.

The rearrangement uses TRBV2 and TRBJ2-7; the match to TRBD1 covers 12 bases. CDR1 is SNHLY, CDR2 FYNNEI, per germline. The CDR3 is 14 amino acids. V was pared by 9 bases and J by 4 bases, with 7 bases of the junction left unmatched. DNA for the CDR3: TGTGCCAGGAAAGGGGACAGGGGGCCTTACGAGCAGTACGTC. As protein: CARKGDRGPYEQYV.

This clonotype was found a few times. CDR3 nucleotide sequence: TGCAGCGTTGGGACGGAAAATCAGCCCCAGCATTTT. Protein sequence: CSVGTENQPQHF. The chain carries TRBV29-1 and TRBJ1-5; unclear D gene. Per the germline V gene, CDR1 is SQVTM and CDR2 is ANQGSEA. The CDR3 length is 12 residues. The V and J ends lost 4 bases and 4 bases respectively, with 8 bases between them.

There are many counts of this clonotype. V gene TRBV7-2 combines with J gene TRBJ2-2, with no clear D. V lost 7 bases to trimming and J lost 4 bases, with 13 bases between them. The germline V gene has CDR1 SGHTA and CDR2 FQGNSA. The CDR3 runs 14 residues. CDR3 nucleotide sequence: TGTGCCAGCAAGGCTCCGTCCATCACCGGGGAGCTGTTTTTT. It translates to CASKAPSITGELFF.

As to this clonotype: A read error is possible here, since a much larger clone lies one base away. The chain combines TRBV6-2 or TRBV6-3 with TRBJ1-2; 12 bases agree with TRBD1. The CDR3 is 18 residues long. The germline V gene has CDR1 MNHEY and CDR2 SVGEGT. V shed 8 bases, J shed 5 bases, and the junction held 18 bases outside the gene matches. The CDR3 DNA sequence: TGTGCCAGCGGCTCGAGGACCGGGACAGGGGGCAAAGGGTATGGCTACACCTTC. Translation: CASGSRTGTGGKGYGYTF.

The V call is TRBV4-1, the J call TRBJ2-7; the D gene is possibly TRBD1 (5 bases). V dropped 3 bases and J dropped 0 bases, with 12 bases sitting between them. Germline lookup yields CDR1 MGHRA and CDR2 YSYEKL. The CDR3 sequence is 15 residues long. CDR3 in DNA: TGCGCCAGCAGCCAGAATCCAGGGTTCTCCTACGAGCAGTACTTC. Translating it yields CASSQNPGFSYEQYF.